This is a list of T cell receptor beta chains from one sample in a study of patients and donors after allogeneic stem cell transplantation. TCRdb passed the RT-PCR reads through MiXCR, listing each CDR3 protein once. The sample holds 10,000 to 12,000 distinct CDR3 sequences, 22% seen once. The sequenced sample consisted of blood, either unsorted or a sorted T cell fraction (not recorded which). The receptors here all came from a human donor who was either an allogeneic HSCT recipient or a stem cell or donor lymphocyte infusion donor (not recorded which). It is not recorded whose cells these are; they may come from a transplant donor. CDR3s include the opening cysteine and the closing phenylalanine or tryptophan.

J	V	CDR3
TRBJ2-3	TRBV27	CASSPPGRPSTDTQYF
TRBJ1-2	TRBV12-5	CASGPGQGHYGYTF
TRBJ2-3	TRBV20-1	CSPIRPNTDTQYF
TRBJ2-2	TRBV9	CASSPRVDLGTGELFF
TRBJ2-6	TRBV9	CASSGPLMGAGANVLTF
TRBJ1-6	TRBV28	CASSLALAGAPLHF
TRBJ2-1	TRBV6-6	CASRPFIQGNEQFF
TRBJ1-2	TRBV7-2	CASRPQGSGNYGYTF
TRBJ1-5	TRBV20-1	CSATQGGDQPQHF
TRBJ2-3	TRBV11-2	CASSLDREVTDTQYF
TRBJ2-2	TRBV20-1	CSASNTPGELFF
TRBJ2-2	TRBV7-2	CASSADRRNTGELFF
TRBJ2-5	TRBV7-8	CASSLMTDLFETQYF
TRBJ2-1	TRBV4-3	CASSQAGTTHNEQFF
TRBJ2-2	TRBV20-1	CSATRGAYTGELFF
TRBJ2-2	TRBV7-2	CASSARRAMNTGELFF
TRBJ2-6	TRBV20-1	CSAREGQAYSGANVLTF
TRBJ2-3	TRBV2	CASSVYHGVDTQYF
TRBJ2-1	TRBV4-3	CASSSQGNEQFF
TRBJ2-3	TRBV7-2	CASSPDRSTDTQYF
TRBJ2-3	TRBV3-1	CASSQGAGADTQYF
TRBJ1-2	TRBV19	CASSMGRLEITVNYGYTF
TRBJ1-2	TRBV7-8	CASSLTRARSCGYTF
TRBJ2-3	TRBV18	CASSPSAGPDTQYF
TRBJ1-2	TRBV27	CASSLSPTGGFYGYTF
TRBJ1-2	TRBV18	CASSPSLTDYGYTF
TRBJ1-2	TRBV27	CASSLRGTGGYGYTF
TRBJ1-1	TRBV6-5	CAIRSSGANTEAFF
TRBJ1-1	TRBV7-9	CASSVRQEEAFF
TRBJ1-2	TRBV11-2	CASSLNGGSSYGYTF
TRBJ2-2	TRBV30	CAWKRDSATGELFF
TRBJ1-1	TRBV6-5	CASSYSSRGFEAFF
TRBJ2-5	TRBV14	CASSQGTGETQYF